This TCR beta chain was found in a study of CD8+ T cells in alopecia areata. Study as a whole: It was roughly 7-11-week-old female C3H/HeJ mice that received skin from roughly 6-12-month-old C3H/HeJ graft donors with spontaneous alopecia. Study-wide findings and caveats: Mice gave a clearer picture of TCR sharing than patients did, possibly for HLA-related reasons. Higher clonality than in normal scalp was seen in lesional scalp, especially alopecia totalis/universalis. Normal skin's resident alphabeta T cells are also sequenced in scalp samples.

Trimming stripped 3 bases from V and 0 bases from J, with 6 bases between. Per germline, CDR1 NNHDY and CDR2 SYVADS. The CDR3 has 14 residues. Extracted from the samples, RNA was reverse transcribed into cDNA to serve as the sequencing template. Repertoires were generated with immunoSEQ multiplex PCR, while TCRdb's copy carries only in-frame clones and drops some. The profile covers some 18,000 clones, none occurring a single time. Cell sorting was performed on pooled cutaneous lymph node cells with CD4, CD8alpha, NKG2D, NKG2ACE and other markers. In its sample, this clone is medium-sized. Antigen: not known. Gene names are the mouse ones. From the germline J gene comes the end of the CDR3, since the read stops 4 residues before it.

This receptor was identified in a C3H/HeJ mouse with alopecia areata. Mouse strain MHC haplotype: H2-k. Sequences were obtained from CD8+ T cells sorted from a lymph node. This chain uses TRBV13-3 with TRBJ1-4, with D possibly being TRBD1 (5 bases). CDR3 bases read: TGTGCCAGCAGTGGGACACTTTCCAACGAA. It yields the protein CASSGTLSNE. In full, the CDR3 is CASSGTLSNERLFF.